A selection of T cell receptor beta chains follows, all from one sample in a study of OX40 agonist ivuxolimab in advanced cancers. Assay used: immunoSEQ multiplex PCR; TCRdb lists only in-frame clones, some missing. Among 55,000 to 65,000 clones listed, approximately 86% were seen once. This specimen was CD4+ or CD8+ T cells sorted from blood, taken in a trial of the OX40 agonist ivuxolimab. These receptors were obtained from an adult with an advanced solid tumor such as melanoma, head and neck, liver or kidney cancer. The CDR3 runs from the conserved cysteine through the conserved F or W. A D gene is named only where the DNA matches it firmly. Part of the rows lack a size; the others show once, few, many or a class for expanded clones.

TRBJ1-4	-	-	TRBV30	CAWNQANEKLFF	TGTGCCTGGAATCAAGCTAATGAAAAACTGTTTTTT
TRBJ2-7	-	once	TRBV21-1	CASSRSCEQYF	TGTGCCAGCAGTCGGTCGTGCGAGCAGTACTTC
TRBJ1-2	-	-	TRBV19	CASSIGQGFGYTF	TGTGCCAGTAGTATAGGGCAGGGTTTTGGCTACACCTTC
TRBJ1-1	TRBD1	-	TRBV2	CASSHGGQGRNTEAFF	TGTGCCAGCAGTCACGGGGGACAGGGCAGGAACACTGAAGCTTTCTTT
TRBJ2-5	-	-	TRBV27	CASSLLGSETQYF	TGTGCCAGCAGTTTATTAGGGTCGGAGACCCAGTACTTC
TRBJ1-6	-	-	TRBV18	CASSRTESPDSPLHF	TGTGCCAGCTCACGGACAGAGTCCCCGGATTCACCCCTCCACTTT
TRBJ1-6	-	-	TRBV2	CASKFTGMNSPLHF	TGTGCCAGCAAGTTTACAGGGATGAATTCACCCCTCCACTTT
TRBJ2-7	-	-	TRBV14	CASSQAGTATYEQYF	TGTGCCAGCAGCCAGGCCGGGACGGCTACCTACGAGCAGTACTTC
TRBJ1-1	-	-	TRBV28	CASSLEGRRPEAFF	TGTGCCAGCAGTTTAGAGGGTCGGCGGCCTGAAGCTTTCTTT
TRBJ2-2	-	-	TRBV29-1	CSVDRNTGELFF	TGCAGCGTTGACAGGAACACCGGGGAGCTGTTTTTT
TRBJ2-3	-	few	TRBV19	CASTTSNTDTQYF	TGTGCCAGTACTACGTCTAACACAGATACGCAGTATTTT
TRBJ1-5	TRBD1	-	TRBV18	CASSRTTGGPRGQHF	TGTGCCAGCTCACGGACAACAGGGGGTCCCAGGGGCCAGCATTTT
TRBJ2-1	TRBD2	-	TRBV5-1	CASSLGPSGSGGNEQFF	TGCGCCAGCAGCTTGGGCCCCTCGGGGAGCGGGGGTAATGAGCAGTTCTTC
TRBJ2-2	-	-	TRBV7-2	CASSLGGNTGELFF	TGTGCCAGCAGCTTAGGCGGGAACACCGGGGAGCTGTTTTTT
TRBJ2-3	-	few	TRBV14	CASSQEIGRATDTQYF	TGTGCCAGCAGCCAAGAAATCGGTAGGGCCACAGATACGCAGTATTTT
TRBJ1-1	-	-	TRBV5-5	CASSLDRNTEAFF	TGTGCCAGCAGCTTGGACAGGAACACTGAAGCTTTCTTT
TRBJ2-3	TRBD1	once	TRBV6-5	CASSHGTATDTQYF	TGTGCCAGCAGCCACGGGACAGCTACAGATACGCAGTATTTT
TRBJ2-4	-	-	TRBV5-4	CASSLGLPREAKNIQYF	TGTGCCAGCAGCTTGGGACTGCCAAGGGAGGCCAAAAACATTCAGTACTTC
TRBJ2-1	-	-	TRBV29-1	CSSSWGDSYNEQFF	TGCAGCTCCTCCTGGGGGGATTCCTACAATGAGCAGTTCTTC
TRBJ2-3	-	-	TRBV18	CASSRDSRGPITQYF	TGTGCCAGCTCACGTGACTCCCGAGGCCCAATTACGCAGTATTTT
TRBJ2-1	-	-	TRBV6-5	CASITRGGHQFF	TGTGCCAGCATCACGAGGGGGGGGCATCAGTTCTTC
TRBJ1-2	TRBD1	-	TRBV10-3	CAISSTGGGYTF	TGTGCCATCAGTTCGACAGGGGGTGGCTACACCTTC
TRBJ2-3	TRBD1	-	TRBV6-5	CASSYSGTGSSDTQYF	TGTGCCAGCAGTTACTCTGGGACAGGGTCGTCAGATACGCAGTATTTT
TRBJ1-2	-	-	TRBV5-1	CASTPQGNYGYTF	TGCGCCAGCACCCCCCAGGGGAACTATGGCTACACCTTC
TRBJ1-6	-	-	TRBV5-4	CASSKTGNSPLHF	TGTGCCAGCAGTAAAACAGGGAACTCACCCCTCCACTTT
TRBJ1-4	-	-	TRBV2	CASSPITTNEKLFF	TGTGCCAGCAGTCCGATCACAACTAATGAAAAACTGTTTTTT
TRBJ1-6	-	-	TRBV30	CACNTRDSYNSPLHF	TGTGCCTGTAACACTAGAGACTCCTATAATTCACCCCTCCACTTT
TRBJ2-7	TRBD2	-	TRBV5-1	CASSAGLAGAPTYEQYF	TGCGCCAGCAGCGCGGGACTAGCGGGGGCCCCCACCTACGAGCAGTACTTC
TRBJ2-4	TRBD2	-	TRBV18	CASSPLPGGAKNIQYF	TGTGCCAGCTCACCACTCCCCGGGGGGGCCAAAAACATTCAGTACTTC
TRBJ1-3	-	-	TRBV5-1	CASSSDHSSGNTIYF	TGCGCCAGCAGCTCCGATCATAGCTCTGGAAACACCATATATTTT
TRBJ1-2	-	-	TRBV4-2	CASSQDQGEDGGYTF	TGTGCCAGCAGCCAAGACCAGGGTGAAGATGGAGGCTACACCTTC